Reported below is one T cell receptor (beta chain). These data are taken from a study of neoadjuvant anti-PD-1 for oral cavity cancer. The CDR3 sequence is 16 residues long. Germline V gene data show CDR1 as MNHEY and CDR2 as SMNVEV (reference sequence). J gave up 4 bases and V 2 bases, and 7 bases lay outside the gene matches. TCRdb's copy holds only in-frame clones and misses some; the assay was immunoSEQ multiplex PCR. The sample carries around 9,100 clones, 64% recorded once. The time point here: after neoadjuvant nivolumab, at surgical resection. V is TRBV27 and J is TRBJ2-3; 9 bases fit TRBD1. The receptor was derived from a person aged 35-79 years with oral cavity squamous cell carcinoma. The sequencing here drew on PBMCs, taken after nivolumab (anti-PD-1) treatment. CDR3 sequence reads: CASSLLGTGSSDTQYF. CDR3 bases: TGTGCCAGCAGTTTACTAGGGACAGGGTCTTCAGATACGCAGTATTTT.